The 19 T cell receptor beta chains in this list originate from one sample, sequenced in a study of shared clonotypes between healthy human individuals. Assay: immunoSEQ multiplex PCR; the TCRdb copy retains only in-frame clones and omits some. The table has about 610,000 clones, more than 95% seen once. The sequenced sample was naive CD4+ T cells sorted from blood. Regarding subset: CD45RA+ positively selected. Receptor source: a woman in her 30s in good health.

The table lists this clone with a count of one. This chain links TRBV19 with TRBJ2-1; 8 positions agree with TRBD1. Germline CDR1 is LNHDA and CDR2 is SQIVND (reference sequence). This CDR3 region has 16 residues. With 5 bases clipped from V and 4 bases from J, the junction kept 10 bases outside the gene matches. CDR3 coding DNA: TGTGCCAGTAGTCATCTTCCGGGACAGGTATACAATGAGCAGTTCTTC. It specifies CASSHLPGQVYNEQFF. The variable domain in full, with the rest retrieved from reference TRBV19 and TRBJ2-1, is DGGITQSPKYLFRKEGQNVTLSCEQNLNHDAMYWYRQDPGQGLRLIYYSQIVNDFQKGDIAEGYSVSREKKESFPLTVTSAQKNPTAFYLCASSHLPGQVYNEQFFGPGTRLTVL.

For this clone: The junction shows a germline mismatch at one end, possibly a read error. The chain links TRBV29-1 to TRBJ2-3; a possible D gene is TRBD2 (5 bases). Germline CDR1 SQVTM, CDR2 ANQGSEA. This CDR3 is built from 13 residues. CDR3 in amino acids: CGVEGLRADTQYF. The CDR3 bases are TGCGGCGTTGAAGGACTTCGAGCAGACACGCAGTATTTT.

The chain combines TRBV18 with TRBJ2-5; D is ambiguous. CDR1 and CDR2 (germline): KGHSH, LQKENI. With 0 bases removed from V and 5 bases from J, the gap between germline ends came to 10 bases. This CDR3 region has 14 residues. Here the CDR3 DNA reads TGTGCCAGCTCACCACCCGGCAAGGCCGAGACCCAGTACTTC. This encodes CASSPPGKAETQYF.

CDR3 sequence reads: CASSPGLAGETDTQYF. The CDR3 nucleotides are TGTGCCAGCAGCCCCGGGCTAGCGGGAGAGACAGATACGCAGTATTTT. The rearrangement links TRBV5-4 to TRBJ2-3; 10 bases match TRBD2. The CDR3 is 16 amino acids. J lost 3 bases, V lost 4 bases, and 8 bases had no gene match. In germline, CDR1 is SGHNT, CDR2 YYREEE (reference sequence).

Note on this clone: This specimen includes other DNA sequences encoding the same CDR3. V is TRBV6-5 and J is TRBJ2-2; D is perhaps TRBD2 (6 bases). CDR3 length equals 15 residues. Germline V gene data show CDR1 as MNHEY and CDR2 as SVGAGI. The germline V and J ends were trimmed by 8 bases and 3 bases, with 16 bases remaining between them. Here the CDR3 DNA reads TGTGCCAGCCGTGGGGCGGGAACCCACACCGGGGAGCTGTTTTTT. It codes for CASRGAGTHTGELFF.

The chain is built from TRBV9 and TRBJ2-3; D may match TRBD1 or TRBD2 (8 bases each). Trimming shortened V by 2 bases and J by 0 bases, and 25 bases separated the two germline ends. Germline assignment: CDR1 SGDLS and CDR2 YYNGEE. CDR3 length equals 20 residues. Here the CDR3 reads CASSVAGRAGGLTSTDTQYF. The CDR3 coding sequence is TGTGCCAGCAGCGTGGCCGGGAGGGCAGGGGGCTTAACAAGCACAGATACGCAGTATTTT.

The rearrangement links TRBV4-1 to TRBJ1-2; maybe TRBD1 (5 bases). Germline CDR1 and CDR2: MGHRA and YSYEKL. V lost 1 base to trimming and J lost 2 bases, with 5 bases between them. CDR3 size: 13 residues. In DNA, the CDR3 is TGCGCCAGCAGCCAAGGACAGAACTATGGCTACACCTTC. Translated: CASSQGQNYGYTF.

The V gene is TRBV4-1, the J gene TRBJ2-3; the D gene is possibly TRBD1 (6 bases). Trimming pared 4 bases from V and 2 bases from J, leaving 10 bases between. In germline, CDR1 is MGHRA, CDR2 YSYEKL. The length of the CDR3 is 14 residues. CDR3 in DNA: TGCGCCAGCAGCCGGGGGCGGATCACAGATACGCAGTATTTT. Its translation: CASSRGRITDTQYF.

V is TRBV6-1 and J is TRBJ2-5; no clear D gene. The CDR3 sequence is 16 residues long. Germline CDR1 is MNHNS and CDR2 is SASEGT. V lost 2 bases to trimming and J lost 0 bases, with 13 bases between them. CDR3 in DNA: TGTGCCAGCAGTGAACTAACCCCTGGGGACCAAGAGACCCAGTACTTC. Its translation is CASSELTPGDQETQYF.

CDR3 protein: CASSERGNIQYF. The CDR3 DNA is TGTGCCAGCAGTGAAAGAGGTAACATTCAGTACTTC. The rearrangement joins TRBV2 to TRBJ2-4, with D unresolved. The CDR3 is 12 residues long. Trimming took 2 bases from V and 7 from J, leaving 6 bases between them. Per the germline V gene, CDR1 is SNHLY and CDR2 is FYNNEI.

The chain is built from TRBV5-1 and TRBJ2-1, with 9 bases fitting TRBD2. CDR1 and CDR2 (germline): SGHRS, YFSETQ. The ends lost 0 bases at V and 1 base at J; junction bases unmatched: 2. The CDR3 loop spans 16 amino acids. The CDR3: CASSLELAGSYNEQFF. The CDR3 DNA sequence: TGCGCCAGCAGCTTGGAACTAGCGGGTTCCTACAATGAGCAGTTCTTC.

This chain joins TRBV7-2 and TRBJ1-5, with D maybe TRBD1 (6 bases). The CDR3 sequence is 16 residues long. V was clipped by 5 bases and J by 7 bases, with 21 bases between them. Per germline, CDR1 SGHTA and CDR2 FQGNSA. The CDR3 coding sequence is TGTGCCAGCAGCCTGAAGTCATGGGGGGCGCAGCAGCCCCAGCATTTT. The encoded protein is CASSLKSWGAQQPQHF.

This clone occurred once. The genes are TRBV9 and TRBJ2-7; maybe TRBD1 (6 bases). The CDR3 spans 15 residues. V lost 4 bases and J 7 bases, leaving 21 bases between the germline ends. Germline V CDR1 and CDR2: SGDLS, YYNGEE. The CDR3 sequence is CASSQGQGKDREQYF. The CDR3, as DNA: TGTGCCAGCAGCCAGGGGCAGGGGAAGGATCGTGAGCAGTACTTC.

J is TRBJ2-5 and V is TRBV19; weak D call: TRBD1 (5 bases). This CDR3 spans 14 amino acids. CDR1 is LNHDA and CDR2 is SQIVND in the germline V gene (reference sequence). V was pared by 5 bases and J by 1 base, with 11 bases between. CDR3 sequence (DNA): TGTGCCAGTAGTCTGACAGCATCCCAAGAGACCCAGTACTTC. The encoded protein is CASSLTASQETQYF.

The rearrangement uses TRBV18 and TRBJ2-1; 11 nucleotides agree with TRBD2. The CDR3 extends over 17 amino acids. Germline assignment: CDR1 KGHSH and CDR2 LQKENI. V was pared by 5 bases and J by 2 bases, with 8 bases of the junction left unmatched. The CDR3 is CASSYSGRAETYNEQFF. The CDR3 region has the DNA TGTGCCAGCTCATATAGCGGGAGGGCCGAAACCTACAATGAGCAGTTCTTC.

Only one count was recorded for this clone. V gene TRBV29-1 combines with J gene TRBJ2-1; D might be TRBD1 (6 bases). Trimming removed 8 bases at V and 4 bases at J, with 15 bases between. CDR1 SQVTM and CDR2 ANQGSEA come from the germline V gene. The CDR3 consists of 13 residues. The CDR3 reads CSIRDIAYNEQFF. Here the CDR3 DNA reads TGCAGCATTCGGGACATCGCTTACAATGAGCAGTTCTTC.

The chain links TRBV6-6 to TRBJ2-3; TRBD2 aligns across 8 bases. The CDR3 extends over 15 amino acids. The trim removed 7 bases at V and 0 bases at J, leaving 6 bases unmatched. The germline gives CDR1 MNHNY, CDR2 SVGAGI (reference sequence). In DNA form, the CDR3 reads TGTGCCAGCACCGAAGCGGGGGCTAGCACAGATACGCAGTATTTT. Its protein is CASTEAGASTDTQYF.

This clone occurred once. This chain joins TRBV5-5 and TRBJ1-5, with a tentative D call TRBD1 (5 bases). CDR1 and CDR2 from the germline V gene are SGHKS and YYEKEE (reference sequence). V lost 1 base and J 7 bases, leaving 15 bases between the germline ends. This CDR3 has 15 residues. The CDR3 nucleotides read TGTGCCAGCAGCTTGATCCTCGGGGGGACCCAGCCCCAGCATTTT. Protein: CASSLILGGTQPQHF.

The V call is TRBV28, the J call TRBJ2-7; no definite D call. V dropped 6 bases and J dropped 1 base, with 13 bases sitting between them. The CDR3 is 14 amino acids. Germline assignment: CDR1 MDHEN and CDR2 SYDVKM. The DNA for the CDR3 is TGTGCCAGCAGATCCTCCCTGGAATCCTACGAGCAGTACTTC. Its translation is CASRSSLESYEQYF.